This TCR beta chain came from a study of regulatory T cells in long-lasting Graves disease. Indicated time point: newly diagnosed GD, antithyroid drugs for less than 3 months. RNA from PBMCs was the source of the TCR library. This clonotype has only a few counts. CDR3 regions were amplified by Arm-PCR using iRepertoire HTBI primers to build TCR beta libraries. TCRdb called the multiplex PCR reads again in MiXCR, with one record for every CDR3 protein. The sample lists just over 600,000 distinct CDR3 sequences; roughly 16% were seen once. This sample also appeared in a second study, on T cells in Graves' hyperthyroidism and ophthalmopathy.

The clonotype originates from a woman in her twenties or thirties with Graves disease. The sample consisted of peripheral blood mononuclear cells (PBMCs), taken at new diagnosis, from a patient treated with antithyroid drugs.

The CDR3: CASSSRDLNGYTF. The CDR3 nucleotides are TGTGCCAGCAGCTCCCGGGACTTGAATGGCTACACCTTC. V usage is TRBV7-9 and J usage is TRBJ1-2; possible D gene TRBD1, 5 bases. The CDR3 consists of 13 residues. V lost 4 bases and J lost 6, with 12 bases in between. Per germline, CDR1 SEHNR and CDR2 FQNEAQ (reference sequence).